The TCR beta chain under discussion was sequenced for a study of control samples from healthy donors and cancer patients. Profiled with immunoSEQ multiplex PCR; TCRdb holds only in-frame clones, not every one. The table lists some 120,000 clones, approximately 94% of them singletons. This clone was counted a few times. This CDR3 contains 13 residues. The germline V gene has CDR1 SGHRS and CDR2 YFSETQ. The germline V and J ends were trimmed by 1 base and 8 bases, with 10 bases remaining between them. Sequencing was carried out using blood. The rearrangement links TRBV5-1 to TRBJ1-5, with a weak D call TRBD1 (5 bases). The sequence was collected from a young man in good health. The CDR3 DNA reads TGCGCCAGCAGCTTGCAGGGTCTGGAGCCCCAGCATTTT. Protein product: CASSLQGLEPQHF.